The 10 T cell receptor beta chains below all came from one sample that was sequenced in a study of T cells expressing NK-cell markers. TCRdb re-called the 5' RACE reads; one entry per CDR3 protein, DNA not given. The sample table includes about 180,000 distinct CDR3 sequences. The material sequenced was blood T cells: a sorted CD56 or NKG2C T cell subset, CD4+ or CD8+ T cells, or bulk PBMC T cells (not recorded which). The origin of the receptors is a man aged 18 to 70 in good health.

J is TRBJ1-6 and V is TRBV7-9; TCRdb indicates TRBD1, and absent DNA this call remains unverified. The CDR3 has 16 amino acids. Per the germline V gene, CDR1 is SEHNR and CDR2 is FQNEAQ (reference sequence). CDR3: CASSAAVPAYNSPLHF. The variable domain in full, with the rest retrieved from reference TRBV7-9 and TRBJ1-6, is DTGVSQNPRHKITKRGQNVTFRCDPISEHNRLYWYRQTLGQGPEFLTYFQNEAQLEKSRLLSDRFSAERPKGSFSTLEIQRTEQGDSAMYLCASSAAVPAYNSPLHFGNGTRLTVT.

The chain carries TRBV20-1 and TRBJ1-2; the D gene TCRdb calls, TRBD1, cannot be checked with no DNA. Germline V lookup: CDR1 DFQATT, CDR2 SNEGSKA (reference sequence). The CDR3 contains 12 residues. CDR3 in amino acids: CSAQDEGAGYTF.

The rearrangement joins TRBV7-9 to TRBJ2-3; TCRdb's assignment of TRBD2 cannot be checked, as there is no DNA. This CDR3 has 14 residues. Germline V gene lookup returns CDR1 SEHNR and CDR2 FQNEAQ (reference sequence). CDR3 region: CASFYSGGTDTQYF.

The gene calls are TRBV12-3 or TRBV12-4 and TRBJ2-3; TCRdb's D call, TRBD2, is unchecked because there is no DNA. The CDR3 has 14 residues. CDR3: CASTGTSGLDTQYF.

V and J are TRBV19 and TRBJ2-2. Germline V gives CDR1 LNHDA, CDR2 SQIVND (reference sequence). This CDR3 is 15 amino acids long. The chain's CDR3 is CASSIMAGLAGELFF.

This CDR3 reads CATRLTLYTGELFF. This sequence joins TRBV6-5 and TRBJ2-2. The CDR3 covers 14 residues. In germline, CDR1 is MNHEY, CDR2 SVGAGI.

The chain employs TRBV19 and TRBJ1-5; TCRdb's D call of TRBD1 is untestable without DNA. This CDR3 contains 13 residues. Germline V lookup: CDR1 LNHDA, CDR2 SQIVND (reference sequence). The CDR3 region is CASRFGGSQPQHF.

This chain joins TRBV11-2 and TRBJ1-6; checking the TCRdb D call of TRBD1 is not possible without DNA. Germline assignment: CDR1 SGHAT and CDR2 FQNNGV. CDR3 length: 14 residues. The CDR3 loop reads CASSFGQLEGPLHF.

The chain is built from TRBV29-1 and TRBJ2-7; TCRdb indicates TRBD1, and absent DNA this call remains unverified. Germline CDR1 reads SQVTM; CDR2 reads ANQGSEA. The length of the CDR3 is 15 residues. Here the CDR3 reads CSVVEEDRGLYEQYF.

The V call is TRBV7-9, the J call TRBJ2-7; TCRdb proposes TRBD1, but this gene call is untestable without DNA. The CDR3 spans 16 residues. CDR1 is SEHNR, CDR2 FQNEAQ, per germline (reference sequence). CDR3 sequence: CASSLAPRELSYEQYF.